This TCR beta chain was documented in a study of control samples from healthy donors and cancer patients (dated by TCRdb to 2020 to 2021). This clone has only a few counts. Its antigen is still unknown. Base qualities are not provided; no much larger clone lies one nucleotide away. The library was produced with the immunoSEQ multiplex PCR assay. Here the immuneACCESS table is served through TCRdb, limited to in-frame sequences with V and J called. Missing clones are a known gap in these copies; in checked studies unresolved V genes cover under half, and the rest lacks a known reason. The sample table records 99,000 or so clones; around 82% of these occur just once. Of the sample, approximately 2% is held by the ten largest clones. For this chain, trimming is 4 bases at the V end and 3 bases at the J end, and the number of junction bases without a gene match is 2. There are 14 amino acids in the CDR3, from cysteine to phenylalanine inclusive. Only CDR3 DNA is held: 42 bases, read in frame from base 1. CDR1 and CDR2 are read off the germline V gene as KGHDR and SFDVKD.

The chain is assembled from TRBV24-1 and TRBJ1-5; TRBD1 matches 7 bases in the middle. The clonotype originates from a man in his 60s in good health. Sequences were obtained from blood. The DNA is TGTGCCACCAGTGAAACAGGGGACAATCAGCCCCAGCATTTT. Its protein is CATSETGDNQPQHF.